This T cell receptor (beta chain) was captured in a study of CD8+ T cells in alopecia areata. Study context: Patients received oral tofacitinib, 5 to 10 mg twice daily, for moderate-to-severe alopecia areata.

Overall study findings and caveats: Lesional tissue from the scalp (especially in alopecia totalis/universalis) showed higher clonality than normal scalp. Any link of baseline CD8+ expansion to response, resting on one nonresponder, remains uncertain. Scalp sequencing also captures normal skin's resident alphabeta T cells.

Treatment indicated: oral pan-JAK inhibitor, 5-10 mg twice daily. Turning to this clone: Antigen unknown.

After isolation, RNA underwent reverse transcription to generate cDNA as the sequencing template. Here immunoSEQ multiplex PCR was the method, and the copy in TCRdb shows in-frame clones only, minus some. This sample has approximately 220,000 clones, with around two fifths found just once. V shed 6 bases and J 5 bases; nucleotides not matched to a gene: 3. Germline CDR1 is MNHNS and CDR2 is SASEGT. This CDR3 has 13 amino acids. The chain is built from TRBV6-1 and TRBJ1-1; 10 bases line up with TRBD1. The specimen was CD4+ T cells sorted from blood, collected between weeks 30 and 35, from a patient treated with tofacitinib. The sequence was obtained from a human donor with alopecia areata. The chain's CDR3 is CASSVGQGTEAFF. DNA for the CDR3: TGTGCCAGCAGCGTGGGACAGGGGACTGAAGCTTTCTTT.